This record looks at one T cell receptor (beta chain) sequence and its context. Its specificity is not known. Only in-frame clones appear in the TCRdb table, and some are missing; sequencing was by immunoSEQ multiplex PCR. The sample lists 35,000 to 50,000 clones, around 77% seen once, with about 3% in the top ten. The length of the CDR3 is 13 residues. Germline CDR1 is SEHNR and CDR2 is FQNEAQ (reference sequence). Trimming removed 3 bases at V and 5 bases at J, with 10 bases between. This entry comes from a study of vaccination effects on CD4 cells after COVID-19. Study-level results: Only a few convalescent patients and no early post-infection timepoints featured in the study. Both infection-induced and vaccine-induced clones contracted markedly at late post-vaccination timepoints.

Before sequencing took place, the ViraFEST assay used viral peptide pools to expand antigen-specific CD4+ T cells. A roughly 10-day culture period preceded the isolation of CD4+ T cells. Testing of the vaccine recipients showed negative nucleocapsid antibodies and no prior SARS-CoV-2 infection. Every well got around 1.9 million PBMC, which were grown with 8.5 to 10 IU/ml IL-2 and roughly 9.3 ug/ml peptides. J is TRBJ1-1 and V is TRBV7-9; maybe TRBD1 (5 bases). The receptor was isolated from a human donor who received a COVID-19 vaccine. The starting material was CD4+ T cells from PBMCs cultured with HCoV-NL63 spike peptides, obtained before COVID-19 vaccination. The CDR3 sequence: CASSLAEGTEAFF. The CDR3 bases are TGTGCCAGCAGCTTGGCCGAGGGGACTGAAGCTTTCTTT.